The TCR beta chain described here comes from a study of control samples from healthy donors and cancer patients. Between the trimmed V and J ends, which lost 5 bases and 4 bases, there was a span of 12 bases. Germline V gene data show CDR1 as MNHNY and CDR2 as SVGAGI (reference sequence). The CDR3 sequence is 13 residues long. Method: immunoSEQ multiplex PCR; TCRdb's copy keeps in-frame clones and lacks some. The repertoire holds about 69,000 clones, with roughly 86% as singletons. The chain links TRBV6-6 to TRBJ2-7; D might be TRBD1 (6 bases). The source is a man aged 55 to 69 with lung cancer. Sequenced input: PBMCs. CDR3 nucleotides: TGTGCCAGCAGTGATGGGACACAATACGAGCAGTACGTC. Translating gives CASSDGTQYEQYV.